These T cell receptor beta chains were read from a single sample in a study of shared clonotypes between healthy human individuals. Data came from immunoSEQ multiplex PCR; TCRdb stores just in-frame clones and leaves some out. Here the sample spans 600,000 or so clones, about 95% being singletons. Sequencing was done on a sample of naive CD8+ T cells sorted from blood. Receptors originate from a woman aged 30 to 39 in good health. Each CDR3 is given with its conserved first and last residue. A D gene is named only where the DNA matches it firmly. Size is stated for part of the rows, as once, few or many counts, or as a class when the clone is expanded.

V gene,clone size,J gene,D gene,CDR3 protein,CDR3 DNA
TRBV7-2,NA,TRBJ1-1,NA,CASSLGRGRPMNTEAFF,TGTGCCAGCAGCTTGGGCAGGGGCCGACCAATGAACACTGAAGCTTTCTTT
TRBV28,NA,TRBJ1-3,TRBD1,CASSLRDRGRSTIYF,TGTGCCAGCAGTTTACGGGACAGGGGGCGTTCCACCATATATTTT
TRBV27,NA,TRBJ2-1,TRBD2,CASKAGTSENWEQFF,TGTGCCAGCAAAGCCGGGACTAGCGAGAATTGGGAGCAGTTCTTC
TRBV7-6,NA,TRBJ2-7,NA,CASGSGLRYEQYF,TGTGCCAGCGGGTCAGGTCTTCGGTACGAGCAGTACTTC
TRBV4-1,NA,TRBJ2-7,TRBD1,CASSFRTGDTYEQYF,TGCGCCAGCAGCTTCCGGACAGGGGACACCTACGAGCAGTACTTC
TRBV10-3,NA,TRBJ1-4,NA,CAISPRNSEGDEKLFF,TGTGCCATCAGTCCACGGAACAGCGAAGGGGATGAAAAACTGTTTTTT
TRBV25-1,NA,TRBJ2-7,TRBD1,CASSDRDRYEQYF,TGTGCCAGCAGTGACCGGGACAGATACGAGCAGTACTTC
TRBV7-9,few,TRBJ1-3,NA,CASISGVAGNTIYF,TGTGCCAGCATCTCGGGTGTCGCTGGAAACACCATATATTTT
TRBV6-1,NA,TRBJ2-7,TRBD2,CASSGSGHRGTSGRYEQYF,TGTGCCAGCAGTGGCTCGGGACACCGAGGGACTAGCGGGAGGTACGAGCAGTACTTC
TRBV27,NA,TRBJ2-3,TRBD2,CASRLSAGWAGGATDTQYF,TGTGCCAGCAGGCTGTCCGCGGGGTGGGCGGGAGGAGCCACAGATACGCAGTATTTT
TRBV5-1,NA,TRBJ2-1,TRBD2,CASPRGSGRSYEQFF,TGCGCCAGCCCCAGGGGAAGCGGGAGGTCTTACGAGCAGTTCTTC
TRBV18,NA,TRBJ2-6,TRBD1,CASSPGTGDSGANVLTF,TGTGCCAGCTCGCCCGGGACAGGGGACTCTGGGGCCAACGTCCTGACTTTC
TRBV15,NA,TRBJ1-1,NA,CATSSGLVEAFF,TGTGCCACCAGCAGCGGACTCGTAGAAGCTTTCTTT
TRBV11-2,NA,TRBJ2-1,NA,CASSLARPGISSYNEQFF,TGTGCCAGCAGCTTAGCCCGTCCGGGCATTAGCTCCTACAATGAGCAGTTCTTC
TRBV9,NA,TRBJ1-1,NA,CASSVDGGLAEAFF,TGTGCCAGCAGCGTAGACGGGGGCTTGGCTGAAGCTTTCTTT
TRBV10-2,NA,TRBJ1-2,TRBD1,CASKQGLNGYTF,TGCGCCAGCAAACAGGGGCTCAATGGCTACACCTTC
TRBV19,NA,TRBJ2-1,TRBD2,CASSIDLVGGSSYNEQFF,TGTGCCAGTAGTATAGATCTGGTGGGAGGGTCCTCCTACAATGAGCAGTTCTTC
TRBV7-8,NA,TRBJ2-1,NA,CASSSLGVADTYNEQFF,TGTGCCAGCAGTTCCCTGGGGGTAGCGGATACATACAATGAGCAGTTCTTC
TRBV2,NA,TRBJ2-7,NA,CASSENPGEGNYEQYF,TGTGCCAGCAGTGAAAACCCAGGGGAGGGTAACTACGAGCAGTACTTC
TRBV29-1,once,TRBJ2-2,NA,CSVRARDTGELFF,TGCAGCGTTAGAGCGCGAGACACCGGGGAGCTGTTTTTT
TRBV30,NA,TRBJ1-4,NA,CAWSVTADMELFF,TGTGCCTGGAGTGTCACGGCGGACATGGAACTGTTTTTT
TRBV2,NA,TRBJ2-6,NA,CASKPGPLSGANVLTF,TGTGCCAGCAAACCGGGACCGCTTTCTGGGGCCAACGTCCTGACTTTC
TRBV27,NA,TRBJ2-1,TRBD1,CASSLGIGTGYNEQFF,TGTGCCAGCAGTTTAGGGATCGGGACAGGATACAATGAGCAGTTCTTC
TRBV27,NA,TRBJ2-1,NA,CASSLDPNEQFF,TGTGCCAGCAGTTTAGATCCCAATGAGCAGTTCTTC
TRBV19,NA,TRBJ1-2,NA,CASSNRGLGAGYTF,TGTGCCAGTAGTAACCGGGGCCTTGGGGCTGGCTACACCTTC
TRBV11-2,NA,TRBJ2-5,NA,CASSLIGGPQETQYF,TGTGCCAGCAGCTTAATTGGGGGGCCACAAGAGACCCAGTACTTC
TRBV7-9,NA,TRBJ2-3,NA,CAVGEWGANTDTQYF,TGTGCCGTAGGAGAGTGGGGGGCGAACACAGATACGCAGTATTTT
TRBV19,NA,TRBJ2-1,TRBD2,CASSIQREKYNEQFF,TGTGCCAGTAGTATACAGCGGGAGAAATACAATGAGCAGTTCTTC
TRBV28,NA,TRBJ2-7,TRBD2,CASSPRLAGGHEQYF,TGTGCCAGCAGTCCGAGACTAGCGGGAGGCCACGAGCAGTACTTC
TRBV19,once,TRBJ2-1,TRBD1,CASSTRRDSRAYNEQFF,TGTGCCAGTAGTACTCGCCGGGACAGCCGCGCCTACAATGAGCAGTTCTTC
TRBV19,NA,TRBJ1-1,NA,CASSIRDIGAEAFF,TGTGCCAGTAGTATCCGGGACATTGGAGCTGAAGCTTTCTTT
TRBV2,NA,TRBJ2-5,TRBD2,CASILSGRTQETQYF,TGTGCCAGCATTCTTAGCGGGAGAACCCAAGAGACCCAGTACTTC
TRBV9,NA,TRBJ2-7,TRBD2,CASSLGTRSAEQYF,TGTGCCAGCAGTCTAGGGACTAGGTCCGCCGAGCAGTACTTC
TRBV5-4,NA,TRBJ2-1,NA,CASSTNRQIEQFF,TGTGCCAGCAGCACCAACCGACAGATTGAGCAGTTCTTC
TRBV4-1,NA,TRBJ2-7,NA,CASSQETDYEQYF,TGCGCCAGCAGCCAAGAGACGGACTACGAGCAGTACTTC
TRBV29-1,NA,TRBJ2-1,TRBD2,CSVGGGTSVEQFF,TGCAGCGTTGGGGGCGGGACTAGCGTTGAGCAGTTCTTC
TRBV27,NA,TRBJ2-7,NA,CASSLPGVSYEQYF,TGTGCCAGCAGTCTCCCAGGGGTTTCCTACGAGCAGTACTTC
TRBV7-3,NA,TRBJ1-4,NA,CASSLVRSNEKLFF,TGTGCCAGCAGCCTGGTTCGGTCCAATGAAAAACTGTTTTTT
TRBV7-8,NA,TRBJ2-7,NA,CASSSNLWGRGSYEQYF,TGTGCCAGCAGCTCCAACCTATGGGGTCGGGGCTCCTACGAGCAGTACTTC
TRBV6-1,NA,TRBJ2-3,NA,CASSEVVGYTDTQYF,TGTGCCAGCAGTGAAGTAGTAGGATACACAGATACGCAGTATTTT